Following are 12 T cell receptor beta chains from one sample sequenced in a study of identifying expanded T cells in peripheral blood. Measured with immunoSEQ multiplex PCR; TCRdb has only the in-frame clones, and not every one. The data show some 76,000 clones, approximately 87% seen once. The sequencing input was blood. These TCRs come from a person between 18 and 75 years old in good health.

Only one count was recorded for this clone. The V gene is TRBV7-8, the J gene TRBJ2-5; a weak D match, TRBD2 (5 bases). CDR1 SGHVS and CDR2 FQNEAQ come from the germline V gene. Trimming pared 3 bases from V and 7 bases from J, leaving 9 bases between. CDR3 length: 12 residues. The CDR3 here is CASSFSGGTQYF. The CDR3 DNA sequence: TGTGCCAGCAGCTTTTCCGGAGGGACCCAGTACTTC.

V gene TRBV6-1 combines with J gene TRBJ1-2; the D gene is possibly TRBD1 (5 bases). The V end was cut by 9 bases, the J end by 4 bases, with 12 bases between. The CDR3 is made up of 12 amino acids. Germline V gene data show CDR1 as MNHNS and CDR2 as SASEGT. The CDR3: CASSGAAYGYTF. The CDR3 DNA reads TGTGCCAGTTCTGGGGCGGCCTATGGCTACACCTTC.

This chain connects TRBV7-9 to TRBJ2-1; perhaps TRBD2 as D (6 bases). The CDR3 is 15 amino acids. The V gene's germline CDR1 is SEHNR and CDR2 FQNEAQ (reference sequence). Trimming removed 5 bases from V and 1 base from J, with 12 bases in between. CDR3 DNA: TGTGCCAGCAGCCGCGGGACTCCTTCCTACAATGAGCAGTTCTTC. Amino acids: CASSRGTPSYNEQFF.

There are a few counts of this clone. This rearrangement joins TRBV13 to TRBJ1-5; the D is unclear. Germline V gives CDR1 PRHDT, CDR2 FYEKMQ (reference sequence). Trimming left V 5 bases short and J 0 bases short, with 11 bases between. The CDR3 loop spans 15 amino acids. This chain's CDR3 is CASSPGHYSNQPQHF. CDR3 DNA: TGTGCCAGCAGCCCCGGCCACTATAGCAATCAGCCCCAGCATTTT.

The chain recombines TRBV7-2 with TRBJ2-1, with 12 positions matching TRBD2. The germline V gene encodes CDR1 SGHTA and CDR2 FQGNSA. The CDR3 covers 16 residues. The ends lost 5 bases at V and 7 bases at J; junction bases unmatched: 9. CDR3 in amino acids: CASSGPLAGGTNEQFF. The DNA for the CDR3 is TGTGCCAGCAGCGGCCCACTAGCGGGAGGTACGAATGAGCAGTTCTTC.

The chain links TRBV4-3 to TRBJ2-7, with 11 bases matching TRBD2. V shed 1 base, J shed 7 bases, and the junction held 9 bases outside the gene matches. This CDR3 spans 16 amino acids. Germline CDR1 is LGHNA and CDR2 is YSLEER. CDR3 loop: CASSQAIAGGLWEQYF. The CDR3 DNA reads as TGCGCCAGCAGCCAAGCAATAGCGGGGGGGCTTTGGGAGCAGTACTTC.

This clone was seen only once. This chain joins TRBV28 and TRBJ2-7; TRBD2 agrees at 11 bases. This CDR3 has 15 residues. V was clipped by 5 bases and J by 7 bases; unmatched bases: 10. CDR1 is MDHEN, CDR2 SYDVKM, per germline. The DNA for the CDR3 is TGTGCCAGCAGTCTAGCGGGAGGAGCTTCTGGGGAGCAGTACTTC. This translates into CASSLAGGASGEQYF. Looking up the rest from reference TRBV28 and TRBJ2-7 gives the full variable domain: DVKVTQSSRYLVKRTGEKVFLECVQDMDHENMFWYRQDPGLGLRLIYFSYDVKMKEKGDIPEGYSVSREKKERFSLILESASTNQTSMYLCASSLAGGASGEQYFGPGTRLTVT.

This clone has only one observation. The chain is built from TRBV7-8 and TRBJ1-5; D may be TRBD1 (6 bases). This CDR3 is built from 12 residues. Germline lookup yields CDR1 SGHVS and CDR2 FQNEAQ. Between the trimmed V and J ends, which lost 8 bases and 4 bases, there was a span of 9 bases. CDR3 loop: CASGQPNQPQHF. In DNA form, the CDR3 reads TGTGCCAGCGGACAGCCTAATCAGCCCCAGCATTTT.

V and J are TRBV19 and TRBJ1-2; 7 bases align to TRBD1. In germline, CDR1 is LNHDA, CDR2 SQIVND (reference sequence). Germline trimming cut 3 bases from V and 4 bases from J; bases unmatched to any gene: 5. The CDR3 has 14 amino acids. The CDR3 DNA follows: TGTGCCAGTAGTATCCAGGGGGTTCCCTATGGCTACACCTTC. This gives the protein CASSIQGVPYGYTF.

A few counts support this clone. The rearrangement links TRBV6-1 to TRBJ2-1, with TRBD2 as a possible D gene (5 bases). Trimming shortened V by 6 bases and J by 5 bases, and 11 bases separated the two germline ends. The CDR3 spans 13 residues. Per germline, CDR1 MNHNS and CDR2 SASEGT. In nucleotides, the CDR3 is TGTGCCAGCAGCCAACTAGAGAACAATGAGCAGTTCTTC. Protein product: CASSQLENNEQFF.

CDR3 amino acids: CASSPGLAGADEQFF. The CDR3 nucleotides read TGCGCCAGCAGCCCGGGACTAGCGGGTGCGGATGAGCAGTTCTTC. V is TRBV5-1 and J is TRBJ2-1; 12 bases match TRBD2. V was clipped by 4 bases and J by 8 bases; unmatched bases: 7. In germline, CDR1 is SGHRS, CDR2 YFSETQ. The CDR3 length is 15 residues. The full variable domain, rest sourced from reference TRBV5-1 and TRBJ2-1, is KAGVTQTPRYLIKTRGQQVTLSCSPISGHRSVSWYQQTPGQGLQFLFEYFSETQRNKGNFPGRFSGRQFSNSRSEMNVSTLELGDSALYLCASSPGLAGADEQFFGPGTRLTVL.

The chain uses TRBV11-2 and TRBJ2-2, with D possibly called TRBD1 or TRBD2 (5 bases each). V gave up 2 bases and J gave up 2 bases, with 9 bases separating them. The CDR3 totals 15 residues. From germline, CDR1 is SGHAT and CDR2 FQNNGV. The CDR3 is CASSLNGANTGELFF. The CDR3 region has the DNA TGTGCCAGCAGCTTAAACGGGGCCAACACCGGGGAGCTGTTTTTT.